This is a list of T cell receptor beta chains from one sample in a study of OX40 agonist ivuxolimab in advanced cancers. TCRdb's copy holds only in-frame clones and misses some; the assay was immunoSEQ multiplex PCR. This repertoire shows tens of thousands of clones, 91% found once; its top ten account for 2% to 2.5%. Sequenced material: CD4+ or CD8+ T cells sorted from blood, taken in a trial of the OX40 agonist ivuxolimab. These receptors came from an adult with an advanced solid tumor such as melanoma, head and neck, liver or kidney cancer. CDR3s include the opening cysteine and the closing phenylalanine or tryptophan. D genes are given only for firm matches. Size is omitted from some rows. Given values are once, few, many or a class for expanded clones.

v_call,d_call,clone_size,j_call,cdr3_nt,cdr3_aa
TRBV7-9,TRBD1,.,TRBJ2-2,TGTGCCAGCAGTGAACAGGGGATCCTGAACACCGGGGAGCTGTTTTTT,CASSEQGILNTGELFF
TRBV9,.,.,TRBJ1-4,TGTGCCAGCTCCCGGACGGCAACTAATGAAAAACTGTTTTTT,CASSRTATNEKLFF
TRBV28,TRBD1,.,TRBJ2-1,TGTGCCAGCAGTCTACAGGGGGCCGGGTCCTACAATGAGCAGTTCTTC,CASSLQGAGSYNEQFF
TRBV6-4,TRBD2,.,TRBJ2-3,TGTGCCAGCGGGACTAGCGGGGACATTGATACGCAGTATTTT,CASGTSGDIDTQYF
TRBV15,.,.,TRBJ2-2,TGTGCCACCAGCAGAGATAAGATTAAAAGGATGAACACCGGGGAGCTGTTTTTT,CATSRDKIKRMNTGELFF
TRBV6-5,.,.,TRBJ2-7,TGTGCCAGCAGTTACTCGATTCAGGGTTCCTACGAGCAGTACTTC,CASSYSIQGSYEQYF
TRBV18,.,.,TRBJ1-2,TGTGCCAGCTCACCCGGACAAATGCGGTATGGCTACACCTTC,CASSPGQMRYGYTF
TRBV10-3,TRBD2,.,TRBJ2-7,TGTGCCATCGGGTGGCGGGAGGACTACGAGCAGTACTTC,CAIGWREDYEQYF
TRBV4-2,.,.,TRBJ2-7,TGTGCCAGCAGCCAACGCGGGCCAGCCTACGAGCAGTACTTC,CASSQRGPAYEQYF
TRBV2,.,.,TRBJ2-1,TGTGCCAGCAGTGAATTTACAGGGATCGATGAGCAGTTCTTC,CASSEFTGIDEQFF
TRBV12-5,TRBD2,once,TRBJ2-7,TGTGCTAGTGGCTGGCTTGGCCTAGCGGGAATCGCCTACGAGCAGTACTTC,CASGWLGLAGIAYEQYF
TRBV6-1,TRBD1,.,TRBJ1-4,TGTGCCAGCAGCCCCGGGACAGCCGGTAATGAAAAACTGTTTTTT,CASSPGTAGNEKLFF
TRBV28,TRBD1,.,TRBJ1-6,TGTGCCAGCAGTTTGACAGGGGGGCGGTCACCCCTCCACTTT,CASSLTGGRSPLHF
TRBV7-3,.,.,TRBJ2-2,TGTGCCAGCAGCTTACACGAGGGGGAGCTGTTTTTT,CASSLHEGELFF
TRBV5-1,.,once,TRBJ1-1,TGCGCCAGCAGCCCCCAATACCGACAGGCTGAAGCTTTCTTT,CASSPQYRQAEAFF
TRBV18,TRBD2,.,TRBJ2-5,TGTGCCAGCTCATCGACTAGCGGGGGATTTCAAGAGACCCAGTACTTC,CASSSTSGGFQETQYF
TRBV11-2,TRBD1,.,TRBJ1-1,TGTGCCAGCAGCTTCGGGACAGGGAACACTGAAGCTTTCTTT,CASSFGTGNTEAFF
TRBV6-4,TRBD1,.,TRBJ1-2,TGTGCCAGCAGTTCGGGACAGGGAAACTATGGCTACACCTTC,CASSSGQGNYGYTF
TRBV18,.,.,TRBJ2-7,TGTGCCAGCTCACTCGGTCGGGTCGACTACGAGCAGTACTTC,CASSLGRVDYEQYF
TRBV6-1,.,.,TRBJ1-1,TGTGCCAGCGGGGGGTTACGGAACACTGAAGCTTTCTTT,CASGGLRNTEAFF
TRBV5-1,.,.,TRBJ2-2,TGCGCCAGCAGAAGAGGGGCCATGAACACCGGGGAGCTGTTTTTT,CASRRGAMNTGELFF
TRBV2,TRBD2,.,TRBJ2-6,TGTGCCAGCAGTGTTGCGGGAGCCATCCCAGCCGGGGCCAACGTCCTGACTTTC,CASSVAGAIPAGANVLTF
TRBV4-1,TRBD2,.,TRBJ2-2,TGCGCCAGCAGCCACCGAGGGACTAGCGGGAGGGGGACCGGGGAGCTGTTTTTT,CASSHRGTSGRGTGELFF
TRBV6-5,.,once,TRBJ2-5,TGTGCCAGCAGCCGTGGACGGATGGTGGGAGAGACCCAGTACTTC,CASSRGRMVGETQYF
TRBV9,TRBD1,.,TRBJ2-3,TGTGCCAGCAGCGCCGGACAGGGATCTAGCACAGATACGCAGTATTTT,CASSAGQGSSTDTQYF
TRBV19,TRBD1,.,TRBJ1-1,TGTGCCAGTAGTCCCTATCGGGACAGAACAAGCTACACTGAAGCTTTCTTT,CASSPYRDRTSYTEAFF
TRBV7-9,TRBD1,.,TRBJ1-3,TGTGCCAGCAGCTCAACAGGGGGTGGAAACACCATATATTTT,CASSSTGGGNTIYF
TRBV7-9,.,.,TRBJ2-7,TGTGCCAGCAGCTTGAGCGCAGGGGTGAAAGAGCAGTACTTC,CASSLSAGVKEQYF
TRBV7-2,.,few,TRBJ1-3,TGTGCCAGCAGCCAACAGGGTGGCTCTGGAAACACCATATATTTT,CASSQQGGSGNTIYF
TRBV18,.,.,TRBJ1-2,TGTGCCAGCTCACCAGGCGCCACGCGTTATGGCTACACCTTC,CASSPGATRYGYTF
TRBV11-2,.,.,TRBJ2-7,TGTGCCAGCAGCGAGGGGCGAAGGGGGAGCTCCAACGAGCAGTACTTC,CASSEGRRGSSNEQYF
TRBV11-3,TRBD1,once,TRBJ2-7,TGTGCCAGCAGCCGAGGGGGCTCTAGTGAGCAGTACTTC,CASSRGGSSEQYF
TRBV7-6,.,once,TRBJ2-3,TGTGCCAGCAGCCCCGACTCCTCCACAGATACGCAGTATTTT,CASSPDSSTDTQYF
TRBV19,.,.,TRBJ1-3,TGTGCCAGTAGTATCGGCCTGTACTCTGGAAACACCATATATTTT,CASSIGLYSGNTIYF
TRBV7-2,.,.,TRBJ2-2,TGTGCCAGCAGCCAGTACACCGGGGAGCTGTTTTTT,CASSQYTGELFF
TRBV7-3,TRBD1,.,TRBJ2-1,TGTGCCAGCAGCTTTACAGGGGCCGAGCAGTTCTTC,CASSFTGAEQFF
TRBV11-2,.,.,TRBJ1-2,TGTGCCAGCAGCTTGGGCTTTGGACTCTCCTATGGCTACACCTTC,CASSLGFGLSYGYTF
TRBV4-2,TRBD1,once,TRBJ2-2,TGTGCCAGCAGCCAAGATACTACAGGGGCAGGGGAGCTGTTTTTT,CASSQDTTGAGELFF
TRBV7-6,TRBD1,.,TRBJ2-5,TGTGCCAGCAGCTTAGAAGTAGCGACAGGGGTAGAGACCCAGTACTTC,CASSLEVATGVETQYF
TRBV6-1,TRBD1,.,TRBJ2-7,TGTGCCAGCAGTGCCCGGGACAGGGGAGACGAGCAGTACTTC,CASSARDRGDEQYF
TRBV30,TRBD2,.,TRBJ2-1,TGTGCCTGGAGTGTGGGGGGGGACTACAATGAGCAGTTCTTC,CAWSVGGDYNEQFF
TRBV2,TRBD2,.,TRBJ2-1,TGTGCCAGCAGTGATAAGCGGGAGGTCTACAATGAGCAGTTCTTC,CASSDKREVYNEQFF
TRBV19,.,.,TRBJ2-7,TGTGCCTCTAGGGCGGTGAGCTCCTACGAGCAGTACTTC,CASRAVSSYEQYF
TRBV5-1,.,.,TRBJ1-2,TGCGCCAGCAGCCTCGACCCGGCCATGAACTATGGCTACACCTTC,CASSLDPAMNYGYTF
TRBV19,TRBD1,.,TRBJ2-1,TGTGCCAGTAGTATAGTAAAGGGACAGGGGAATGAGCAGTTCTTC,CASSIVKGQGNEQFF
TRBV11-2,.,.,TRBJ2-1,TGTGCCAGCAGCCCGCGACAGGGACTCAGAAATGAGCAGTTCTTC,CASSPRQGLRNEQFF
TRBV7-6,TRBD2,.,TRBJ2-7,TGTGCCAGCAGCCAAGGACTAGCGGGTGACTACGAGCAGTACTTC,CASSQGLAGDYEQYF
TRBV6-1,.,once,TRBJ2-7,TGTGCCAGCAGGGAGGGGGTCTACTACGAGCAGTACTTC,CASREGVYYEQYF
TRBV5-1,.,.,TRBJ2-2,TGCGCCAGCGGTAGGAACACCGGGGAGCTGTTTTTT,CASGRNTGELFF
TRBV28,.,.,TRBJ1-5,TGTGCCATCGGCCCCCGGGGTCAGCCCCAGCATTTT,CAIGPRGQPQHF
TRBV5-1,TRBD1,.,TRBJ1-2,TGCGCCAGCAGCTTGGAGGGCGAGGGACAGGGGTATGGCTACACCTTC,CASSLEGEGQGYGYTF
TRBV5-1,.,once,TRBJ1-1,TGCGCCAGCAGCTTCGCAGGGGCTGACAACACTGAAGCTTTCTTT,CASSFAGADNTEAFF